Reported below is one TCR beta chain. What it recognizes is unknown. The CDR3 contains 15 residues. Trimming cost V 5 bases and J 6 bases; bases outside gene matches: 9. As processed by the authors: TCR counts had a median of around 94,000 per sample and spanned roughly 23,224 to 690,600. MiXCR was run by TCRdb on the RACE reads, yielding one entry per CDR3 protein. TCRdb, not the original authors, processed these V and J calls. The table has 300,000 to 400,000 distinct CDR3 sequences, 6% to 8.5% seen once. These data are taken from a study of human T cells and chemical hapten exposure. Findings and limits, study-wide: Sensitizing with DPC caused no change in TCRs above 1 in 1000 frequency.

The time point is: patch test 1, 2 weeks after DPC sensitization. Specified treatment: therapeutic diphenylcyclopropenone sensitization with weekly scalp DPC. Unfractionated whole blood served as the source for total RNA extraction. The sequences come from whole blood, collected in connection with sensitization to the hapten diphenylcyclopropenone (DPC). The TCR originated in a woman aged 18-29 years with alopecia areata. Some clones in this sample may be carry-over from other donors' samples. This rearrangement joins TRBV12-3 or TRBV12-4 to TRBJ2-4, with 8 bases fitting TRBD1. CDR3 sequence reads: CASSQFTGGGNIQYF. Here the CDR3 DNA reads TGTGCCAGCAGTCAATTCACAGGGGGAGGAAACATTCAGTACTTC.